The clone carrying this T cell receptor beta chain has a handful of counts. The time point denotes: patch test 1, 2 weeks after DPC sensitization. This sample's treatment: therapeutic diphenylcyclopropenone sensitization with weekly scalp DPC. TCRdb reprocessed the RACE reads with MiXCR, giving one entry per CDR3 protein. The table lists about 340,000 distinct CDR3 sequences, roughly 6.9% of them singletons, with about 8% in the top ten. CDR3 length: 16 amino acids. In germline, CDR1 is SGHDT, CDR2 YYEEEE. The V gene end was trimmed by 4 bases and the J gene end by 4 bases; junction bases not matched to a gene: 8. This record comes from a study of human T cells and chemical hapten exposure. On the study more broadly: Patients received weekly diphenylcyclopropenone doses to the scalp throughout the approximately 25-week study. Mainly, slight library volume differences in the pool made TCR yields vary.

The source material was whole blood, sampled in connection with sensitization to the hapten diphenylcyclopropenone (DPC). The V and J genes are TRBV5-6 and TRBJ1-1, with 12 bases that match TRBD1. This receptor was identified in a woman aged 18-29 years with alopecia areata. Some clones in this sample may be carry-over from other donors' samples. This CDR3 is CASSAGTGGAGTEAFF. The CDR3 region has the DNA TGTGCCAGCAGCGCTGGGACAGGGGGCGCGGGCACTGAAGCTTTCTTT.